This T cell receptor (beta chain) was recorded in a study of shared clonotypes between healthy human individuals (dated by TCRdb to the early 2020s). About the investigation overall: A couple of women and a few men aged 18 to 49 years were included in the cohort. To increase sequencing depth and limit assay-specific biases, different laboratories used diverse techniques to prepare libraries and sequence TCR repertoires. For each donor, CD4 naive and CD4 memory were each given three plates, CD8 naive was given two plates, and CD8 memory was given one plate. Per donor, leukapheresis produced somewhere between about 0.85 and 10 billion PBMCs. To estimate repertoire size and how much clonotypes are shared between individuals, the study performed deep sequencing of blood TCR repertoires from roughly five healthy adults.

V and J lose 3 bases and 3 bases, and a span of 18 bases separates them. The CDR3 sequence holds 16 residues, the cysteine and phenylalanine included. Only the CDR3 portion is preserved as DNA: 48 bases, with reading frame beginning at the first base. CDR1 and CDR2 are read off the germline V gene as MGHRA and YSYEKL. Overall study outcomes, separate from this receptor: When four donors were compared, the shared fraction of clonotypes was around 5% for naive CD4, over 3% for naive CD8, about 2.4% for memory CD4, and roughly 0.4% for memory CD8. Larger estimated clonotype richness was generally found for naive subsets than for memory subsets. Compared with non-shared clonotypes, the clonotypes found in all four sorted-subset donors had higher generation probabilities. Sampling was limited to blood, and TCR repertoires in tissue likely differ from TCR repertoires in blood. Because the study included a small number of donors, the genetic and exposure-history diversity represented was limited. Based on pairwise subsampling, the degree of clonotype sharing among donors was expected to be affected by sequencing depth. Rarefaction of sorted-subset datasets indicated incomplete sequencing despite the large sequencing depth.

Healthy HIV-negative adults with no recently reported acute infections or vaccinations were included as donors. All donors were Caucasian adults living in Nashville, Tennessee, USA. CD4+ T cells were enriched by magnetic negative selection; naive cells were then positively selected on CD45RA, and the negative fraction formed the memory subset. After blood collection by leukapheresis, PBMCs were isolated using Ficoll-Histopaque density gradient centrifugation and then cryopreserved in the vapor phase of liquid nitrogen. Analytical flow cytometry was used to check the purity and quantity of every magnetically sorted T cell population. From each sorted fraction, genomic DNA was isolated and quantified by UV absorbance on a Nanodrop 2000c. TCR CDR3 regions were amplified from genomic DNA by multiplex PCR using the deep immunoSEQ assay. For each cell subset, the extracted genomic DNA was distributed evenly across all wells of several immunoSEQ 96-well plates, and each plate served as one replicate. Each replicate PCR for sorted subsets received around 200 ng genomic DNA, equal to about 30,000 T cell genomes. The purified libraries were quantified using a Qubit 3.0 fluorometer, sized with a Bioanalyzer 2100, and then quantified again using the KAPA Library Quantification kit. A separate single-read 150-cycle Illumina NextSeq 550 flow cell was used to sequence each immunoSEQ 96-well plate. As for the original processing: Because only junctional sequences without quality scores were contained in the immunoSEQ output, filtering matching that applied to full-length reads could not be performed. To assign V/J genes and CDR3, sequences were annotated using PyIR, a Python wrapper for IgBLAST v1.9, with IMGT germline references. Reads were filtered out if the reads had weak V/J assignments (E-value above 1e-6), no CDR3, stop codons, out-of-frame junctions, or ambiguous translated residues. V3J clonotypes were defined by identical inferred V gene, J gene, and CDR3 amino acid sequence. To compute the percentage overlap between repertoires, the number of shared unique clonotypes was divided by the size of the smaller repertoire. Repertoire richness was assessed with RTK rarefaction, the Chao1 estimator, and Recon v2.1 estimates of unobserved clonotypes. Generation probabilities were computed with OLGA for all TCRbeta clonotypes obtained by the gDNA method from several donors. This immuneACCESS table, as held by TCRdb, lists in-frame sequences with V and J called but not all clones. Of the missing ones, under half trace to an unresolved V gene in checked studies; the others have no known cause. The V and J calls and clone size are taken from that table; D and trimming were inferred from the DNA. This sample holds approximately 2.5 million clones; approximately 94% were observed only once. Clones ranked in the top ten supply 0.11% to 0.15% of the sample.

This clone occurred a few times. Its antigen is not yet known. There are no base qualities to consult, and no much larger clone falls within one base. This TCR was recovered from a man aged 18 to 29 in good health. The chain joins TRBV4-1 to TRBJ2-7; the D segment could be TRBD1, given 5 matching bases. The sample comprised naive CD4+ T cells sorted from blood. In light of the paper, this sample's cell subset or site label describes: CD45RA+ positively selected. In nucleotide form, the sequence is TGCGCCAGCAGCCAGAGAGGTGGGGCAGATATCTACGAGCAGTACTTC. Its translation reads: CASSQRGGADIYEQYF.